This T cell receptor beta chain is drawn from a study of CD8+ T cells in alopecia areata. Background on the study: Patients remained on tofacitinib for 6 to 18 months and then went 6 months without it. Study-level points and caveats: Sequences from scalp samples also cover resident alphabeta T cells of normal skin. Clonality in lesional scalp, especially alopecia totalis/universalis, exceeded that of normal scalp. Among patients, TCR sharing was less clear than in mice, a difference possibly due in part to HLA diversity in the patient population.

The germline V and J ends were trimmed by 1 base and 8 bases, with 10 bases remaining between them. CDR1 is SGDLS and CDR2 is YYNGEE in the germline V gene. The CDR3 is 13 amino acids. Treatment given: oral pan-JAK inhibitor, 5-10 mg twice daily. This clone occurred a few times. The antigen remains unidentified. Extracted RNA was reverse transcribed into cDNA, the sequencing template. This table comes from immunoSEQ multiplex PCR, and its TCRdb copy is limited to in-frame clones, with some not included. The sample yields under 150,000 clones, more than 45% seen once. This TCR was sampled from a human donor with alopecia areata. The sample was CD4+ T cells sorted from blood, taken at week 4, from a patient treated with tofacitinib. This sequence joins TRBV9 and TRBJ2-1, with D hard to call. For the CDR3, the DNA is TGTGCCAGCAGCGTAAGGCCTGGGGATGAGCAGTTCTTC. Encoded protein: CASSVRPGDEQFF. The full variable domain, with the rest looked up from reference TRBV9 and TRBJ2-1, is DSGVTQTPKHLITATGQRVTLRCSPRSGDLSVYWYQQSLDQGLQFLIQYYNGEERAKGNILERFSAQQFPDLHSELNLSSLELGDSALYFCASSVRPGDEQFFGPGTRLTVL.